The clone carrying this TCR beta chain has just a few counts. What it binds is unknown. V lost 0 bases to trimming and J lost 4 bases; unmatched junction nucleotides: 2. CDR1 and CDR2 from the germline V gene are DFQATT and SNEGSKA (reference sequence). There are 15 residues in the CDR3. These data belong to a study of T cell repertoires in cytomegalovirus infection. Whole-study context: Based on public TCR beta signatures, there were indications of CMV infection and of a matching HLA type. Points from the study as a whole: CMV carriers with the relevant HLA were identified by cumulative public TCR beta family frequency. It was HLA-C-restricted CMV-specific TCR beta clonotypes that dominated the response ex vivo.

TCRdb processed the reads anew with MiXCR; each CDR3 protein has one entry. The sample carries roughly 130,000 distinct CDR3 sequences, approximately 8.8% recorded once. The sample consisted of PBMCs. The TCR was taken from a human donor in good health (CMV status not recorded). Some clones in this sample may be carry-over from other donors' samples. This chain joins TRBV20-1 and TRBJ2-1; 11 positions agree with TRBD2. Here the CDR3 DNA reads TGCAGTGCTAGAGATCCTAGCGGGGGGTACAATGAGCAGTTCTTC. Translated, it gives CSARDPSGGYNEQFF.